The T cell receptor beta chain under discussion was sequenced for a study of CXCR3-negative and CXCR3-positive naive CD8 T cells. Triplicate sorts of 300,000 cells per CD8+ subset. cDNA libraries for TRB were generated by 5' RACE incorporating UMI labels. With the 5' RACE reads reprocessed, TCRdb shows one record per CDR3 protein and no DNA. The sample totals 150,000 or so distinct CDR3 sequences; its top ten clones hold about 0.28%. Details on this clonotype: The antigen is not known.

Study-level points and caveats: Similar TRBV-TRBJ usage was seen in naive cells (both CXCR3-negative and CXCR3-positive), but memory cells differed. Against CXCR3-negative naive cells, CXCR3-positive naive cells showed more hydrophobic TRB CDR3s. Surface CD5 matched across naive subsets, and TRB CDR3 properties served to infer TCR strength.

CDR3 size: 14 residues. The chain couples TRBV12-3 or TRBV12-4 to TRBJ1-1; TCRdb lists TRBD1, though no DNA is available to test this call. This clonotype was sampled from a human donor in good health. Some clones in this sample may be carry-over from other donors' samples. Sequences were obtained from naive CXCR3+ CD8+ T cells from blood. Subset reported: CD45RO-CCR7+CD27+CD95- naive CD8+ T cells expressing CXCR3 (TNR3+). CDR3 sequence reads: CASSWGGRNTEAFF.